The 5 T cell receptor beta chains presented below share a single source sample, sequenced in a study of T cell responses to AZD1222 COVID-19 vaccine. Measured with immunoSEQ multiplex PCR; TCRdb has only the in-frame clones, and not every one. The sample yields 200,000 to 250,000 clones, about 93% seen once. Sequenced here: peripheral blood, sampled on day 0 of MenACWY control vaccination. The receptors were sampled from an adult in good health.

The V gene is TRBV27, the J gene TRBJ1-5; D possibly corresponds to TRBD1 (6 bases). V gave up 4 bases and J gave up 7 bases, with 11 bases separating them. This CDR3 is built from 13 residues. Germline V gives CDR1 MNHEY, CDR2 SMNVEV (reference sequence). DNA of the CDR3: TGTGCCAGCAGTTCGTCAGGGGACCAGCCCCAGCATTTT. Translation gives CASSSSGDQPQHF.

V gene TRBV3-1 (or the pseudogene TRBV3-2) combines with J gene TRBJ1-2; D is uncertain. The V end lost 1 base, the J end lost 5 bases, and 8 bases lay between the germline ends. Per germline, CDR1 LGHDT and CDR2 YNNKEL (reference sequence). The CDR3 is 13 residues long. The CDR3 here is CASSQGRSYGYTF. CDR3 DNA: TGTGCCAGCAGCCAAGGCAGATCTTATGGCTACACCTTC.

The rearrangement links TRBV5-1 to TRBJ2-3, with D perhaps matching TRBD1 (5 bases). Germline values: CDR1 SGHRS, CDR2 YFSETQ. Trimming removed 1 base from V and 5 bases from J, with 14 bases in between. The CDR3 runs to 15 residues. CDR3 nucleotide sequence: TGCGCCAGCAGCTTGTCCCAGGGATCCGTAGATACGCAGTATTTT. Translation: CASSLSQGSVDTQYF.

For the CDR3, the DNA is TGTGCCAGCACCACGGACGGACGACAATTACTTTCTGGAAACACCATATATTTT. This translates into CASTTDGRQLLSGNTIYF. V usage is TRBV5-6 and J usage is TRBJ1-3; D ambiguous. The CDR3 runs to 18 residues. Trimming pared 6 bases from V and 1 base from J, leaving 23 bases between. Germline CDR1 and CDR2: SGHDT and YYEEEE.

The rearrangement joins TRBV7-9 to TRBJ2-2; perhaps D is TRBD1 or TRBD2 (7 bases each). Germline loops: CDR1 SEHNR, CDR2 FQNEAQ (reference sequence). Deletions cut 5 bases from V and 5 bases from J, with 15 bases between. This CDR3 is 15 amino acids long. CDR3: CASSRAQGGTGELFF. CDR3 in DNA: TGTGCCAGCAGCCGGGCCCAGGGGGGGACCGGGGAGCTGTTTTTT.